This passage covers 8 T cell receptor beta chains from one sample sequenced in a study of identical twins. Using its own MiXCR run on the 5' RACE reads, TCRdb lists one record per CDR3 protein. The sample shows about 200,000 distinct CDR3 sequences, 9.4% of them seen only once. The sample consisted of memory (CD45RO+) T cells sorted from blood. These receptors were obtained from a woman in her late teens or twenties in good health.

This clonotype was counted at least ten times. In DNA, the CDR3 is TGTGCCAGCAGCTTAGTCAGCGGAGCGGGTCAGCCCCAGCATTTT. It yields the protein CASSLVSGAGQPQHF. The chain recombines TRBV7-2 with TRBJ1-5, with no clear D. The germline CDR1 and CDR2 sequences are SGHTA and FQGNSA. The CDR3 is made up of 15 amino acids. The ends were cut back, 1 base at V and 6 bases at J, with 13 bases in the middle.

This chain links TRBV10-2 with TRBJ1-1; D ambiguous. The CDR3 loop spans 12 amino acids. Looked up from germline, CDR1 is WSHSY and CDR2 is SAAADI. V shed 1 base and J shed 5 bases, with 5 bases lying between them. The CDR3: CASSELRTEAFF. The CDR3 DNA reads as TGCGCCAGCAGTGAGTTAAGGACTGAAGCTTTCTTT.

This clonotype has only a few counts. V is TRBV7-2 and J is TRBJ2-5; D unresolved. The V end was cut by 1 base, the J end by 4 bases, with 10 bases between. CDR3 length: 14 amino acids. CDR1 is SGHTA and CDR2 is FQGNSA in the germline V gene. The CDR3 sequence: CASSLGRALETQYF. The CDR3 coding sequence is TGTGCCAGCAGCTTAGGAAGGGCCTTAGAGACCCAGTACTTC.

The V call is TRBV23-1, the J call TRBJ1-4; TRBD1 aligns across 8 bases. TRBV23-1 is annotated as an ORF whose role is uncertain. V lost 7 bases, J lost 3 bases, and 4 bases stayed unmatched. The CDR3 has 14 residues. The CDR3 region is CASIPGQANEKLFF. CDR3 coding DNA: TGCGCCAGCATCCCGGGACAGGCTAATGAAAAACTGTTTTTT.

This clonotype was seen a few times. The chain combines TRBV3-1 with TRBJ2-6; D unclear. The germline CDR1 and CDR2 sequences are LGHDT and YNNKEL (reference sequence). V lost 8 bases and J 0 bases, leaving 11 bases between the germline ends. The CDR3 has 15 amino acids. This CDR3 is CASRPESSGANVLTF. In nucleotides, the CDR3 is TGTGCCAGCCGACCCGAAAGCTCTGGGGCCAACGTCCTGACTTTC.

The chain employs TRBV6-2 or TRBV6-3 and TRBJ2-1; 10 bases agree with TRBD2. The CDR3 is made up of 11 amino acids. V lost 7 bases to trimming and J lost 10 bases; unmatched junction nucleotides: 1. Per germline, CDR1 MNHEY and CDR2 SVGEGT. Written as DNA, the CDR3 is TGTGCCAGCACACTAGCGGGGGAGCAGTTCTTC. It translates to CASTLAGEQFF.

CDR3 nucleotides: TGTGCCAGCAGCTTATCTGTCACTAGCACAGATACGCAGTATTTT. This sequence encodes CASSLSVTSTDTQYF. The gene calls are TRBV7-2 and TRBJ2-3; no definite D call. This CDR3 has 15 amino acids. Germline CDR1 reads SGHTA; CDR2 reads FQGNSA. V was trimmed by 2 bases and J by 0 bases, leaving 9 bases between them.

V and J are TRBV3-1 and TRBJ2-3; the match to TRBD2 covers 8 bases. This CDR3 has 17 amino acids. The germline V gene encodes CDR1 LGHDT and CDR2 YNNKEL (reference sequence). The V and J ends lost 4 bases and 4 bases, in that order; junction bases with no gene match: 13. CDR3 in amino acids: CASSPAGTSWVADTQYF. The CDR3 region has the DNA TGTGCCAGCAGCCCTGCGGGGACTAGTTGGGTGGCAGATACGCAGTATTTT.